These 21 T cell receptor beta chains share one sample of origin, sequenced in a study of blood T cell repertoires in COVID-19 (dated by TCRdb to the early 2020s). Receptor amplification or capture employed the immunoSEQ multiplex PCR assay. Entries here come from immuneACCESS through TCRdb and include only in-frame sequences with V and J called. Some clones fail to appear in such tables; in the studies checked, an unresolved V gene covers under half of the shortfall, and the cause of the remainder is unknown. This sample holds about 110,000 clones; 82% were observed only once. Jointly, the top ten make up 7.9% of the sample. What was sequenced was peripheral blood. The origin of the receptors is a man between 65 and 79 years old with acute or convalescent COVID-19.

This clone was observed a single time. The chain combines TRBV5-1 with TRBJ2-7; the D is unclear. In germline, CDR1 is SGHRS, CDR2 YFSETQ. The CDR3 length is 13 residues. Trimming cost V 3 bases and J 2 bases, with 9 bases left between them. The CDR3 loop reads CASSSEGAYEQYF. In DNA, the CDR3 is TGCGCCAGCAGCTCAGAAGGAGCCTACGAGCAGTACTTC.

The V call is TRBV28, the J call TRBJ1-5, with 8 bases that match TRBD1. The junction had 10 bases not matched to a gene; V was cut back by 6 bases and J by 6 bases. CDR3 length: 15 residues. Germline CDR1 and CDR2: MDHEN and SYDVKM. The CDR3 DNA follows: TGTGCCAGCAGAAGACAGGGGATTTCCTTTCAGCCCCAGCATTTT. It is translated as CASRRQGISFQPQHF.

This chain uses TRBV18 with TRBJ2-2, with unresolved D. This CDR3 contains 11 residues. Between the trimmed V and J ends, which lost 8 bases and 7 bases, there was a span of 8 bases. Germline V CDR1 and CDR2: KGHSH, LQKENI. The CDR3, as DNA: TGTGCCAGCGCGACACGCGGGGAGCTGTTTTTT. Its translation is CASATRGELFF.

V gene TRBV28 combines with J gene TRBJ1-2; TRBD1 matches at 9 bases. CDR1 is MDHEN and CDR2 is SYDVKM in the germline V gene. Germline trimming cut 4 bases from V and 4 bases from J; bases unmatched to any gene: 10. This CDR3 has 16 residues. CDR3 bases: TGTGCCAGCAGTTCCTCCGGGACAGGGACCCCCTATGGCTACACCTTC. Protein sequence: CASSSSGTGTPYGYTF.

The CDR3 nucleotides are TGTGCCAGCAGCCAAGATCTGGCAGAACGGTACTTC. Translated: CASSQDLAERYF. V gene TRBV4-2 combines with J gene TRBJ2-7; D unclear. The germline CDR1 and CDR2 sequences are LGHNA and YNFKEQ. The CDR3 length is 12 residues. The germline V and J ends were trimmed by 0 bases and 12 bases, with 12 bases remaining between them.

V is TRBV5-6 and J is TRBJ2-7; 9 bases align to TRBD2. The length of the CDR3 is 17 residues. Germline assignment: CDR1 SGHDT and CDR2 YYEEEE. The ends lost 4 bases at V and 2 bases at J; junction bases unmatched: 13. This chain's CDR3 is CASSRGLSGRVTYEQYF. The CDR3, as DNA: TGTGCCAGCAGCCGAGGGCTTAGCGGGAGAGTCACCTACGAGCAGTACTTC.

The J gene is TRBJ1-2, the V gene TRBV7-9; 9 bases are shared with TRBD1. The CDR3 covers 13 residues. V was clipped by 5 bases and J by 4 bases; unmatched bases: 2. Germline CDR1 and CDR2: SEHNR and FQNEAQ (reference sequence). CDR3 sequence: CASSQQGAYGYTF. The CDR3, as DNA: TGTGCCAGCAGCCAACAGGGGGCCTATGGCTACACCTTC.

This rearrangement joins TRBV11-3 to TRBJ2-5; D may be TRBD2 (6 bases). The CDR3 is made up of 13 amino acids. Trimming cost V 3 bases and J 7 bases, with 12 bases left between them. Germline V lookup: CDR1 SGHNT, CDR2 YENEEA. CDR3 in amino acids: CASSFAGSGTQYF. The CDR3, as DNA: TGTGCCAGCAGCTTTGCGGGGTCAGGGACCCAGTACTTC.

The rearrangement joins TRBV7-9 to TRBJ2-1, with TRBD2 identical over 8 bases. The length of the CDR3 is 14 residues. The germline gives CDR1 SEHNR, CDR2 FQNEAQ (reference sequence). J lost 9 bases, V lost 3 bases, and 7 bases had no gene match. CDR3 residues: CASSFLVAGGEQFF. For the CDR3, the DNA is TGTGCCAGCAGCTTCTTGGTCGCGGGAGGTGAGCAGTTCTTC.

This chain connects TRBV7-2 to TRBJ2-1; D ambiguous. The germline CDR1 and CDR2 sequences are SGHTA and FQGNSA. V lost 1 base to trimming and J lost 0 bases, with 7 bases between them. The CDR3 loop spans 15 amino acids. CDR3 DNA: TGTGCCAGCAGCTTAGGCGGCAACTCCTACAATGAGCAGTTCTTC. This gives the protein CASSLGGNSYNEQFF.

CDR3 nucleotides: TGCAGCGTTTCAGGGACAGCAAGCTCCTACGAGCAGTACTTC. Protein product: CSVSGTASSYEQYF. This chain joins TRBV29-1 and TRBJ2-7; TRBD1 matches at 7 bases. In germline, CDR1 is SQVTM, CDR2 ANQGSEA. This CDR3 contains 14 residues. V was pared by 5 bases and J by 0 bases, with 7 bases of the junction left unmatched.

This chain links TRBV18 with TRBJ2-1, with 9 bases aligning to TRBD2. The CDR3 loop spans 17 amino acids. V shed 3 bases, J shed 7 bases, and the junction held 13 bases outside the gene matches. CDR1 KGHSH and CDR2 LQKENI come from the germline V gene. CDR3 coding DNA: TGTGCCAGCTCACCGATGGGAAGTGGGCGGGAGGGAAATGAGCAGTTCTTC. This codes for CASSPMGSGREGNEQFF.

In this sample, this clone turned up a few times. V is TRBV28 and J is TRBJ1-2; D unresolved. V lost 7 bases, J lost 8 bases, and 20 bases lay in between. Germline lookup yields CDR1 MDHEN and CDR2 SYDVKM. The CDR3 contains 14 residues. The CDR3 coding sequence is TGTGCCAGCACTTCCCCAGCCGGGGTGGCGGGCTACACCTTC. Residues: CASTSPAGVAGYTF.

The genes are TRBV3-1 (or the pseudogene TRBV3-2) and TRBJ2-1, with TRBD1 matching 9 bases. This CDR3 region has 16 residues. The germline gives CDR1 LGHDT, CDR2 YNNKEL (reference sequence). V trimming: 6 bases; J trimming: 4 bases; junction bases outside the gene matches: 10. The CDR3 spells CASRSDRDRDYNEQFF. Here the CDR3 DNA reads TGTGCCAGCAGAAGCGACCGGGACAGGGATTACAATGAGCAGTTCTTC.

This clone came up a few times. The chain couples TRBV28 to TRBJ2-7, with unresolved D. Germline assignment: CDR1 MDHEN and CDR2 SYDVKM. Trimming took off 5 bases at V and 0 bases at J, with 17 bases between the two ends. The length of the CDR3 is 16 residues. CDR3 amino acids: CASSAPTSPSSYEQYF. The CDR3, as DNA: TGTGCCAGCAGTGCACCCACGAGCCCGAGCTCCTACGAGCAGTACTTC.

The DNA of the CDR3 is TGTGCCAGCAGCAGGACTAGCGGGAGTGGGGAGACCCAGTACTTC. Encoded protein: CASSRTSGSGETQYF. This chain uses TRBV2 with TRBJ2-5; 13 bases map to TRBD2. Trimming removed 6 bases from V and 5 bases from J; junction bases left unmatched: 6. Germline V gene data show CDR1 as SNHLY and CDR2 as FYNNEI. The CDR3 covers 15 residues.

The chain uses TRBV2 and TRBJ2-7, with 14 bases that match TRBD2. From germline, CDR1 is SNHLY and CDR2 FYNNEI. V lost 7 bases, J lost 11 bases, and 7 bases stayed unmatched. The CDR3 has 13 amino acids. CDR3 protein: CASIGTSGSYKYF. DNA of the CDR3: TGTGCCAGCATTGGGACTAGCGGGAGTTATAAGTACTTC.

The CDR3 loop is CASSQVGQGSEQYF. CDR3 in DNA: TGTGCCAGCAGCCAAGTGGGACAGGGTTCCGAGCAGTACTTC. The V gene is TRBV4-2, the J gene TRBJ2-7, with 9 bases that match TRBD1. Germline CDR1 reads LGHNA; CDR2 reads YNFKEQ. Unmatched junction bases numbered 4, after V lost 1 base and J lost 6 bases. The CDR3 runs 14 residues.

The rearrangement links TRBV6-2 or TRBV6-3 to TRBJ2-7, with 8 bases that match TRBD1. CDR3 length: 14 residues. Losses at the gene ends were 5 bases for V and 5 bases for J; bases not matched to a gene: 8. Germline CDR1 is MNHEY and CDR2 is SVGEGT. CDR3 amino acids: CASSPAGGLDEQYF. The CDR3 nucleotides are TGTGCCAGCAGTCCGGCAGGGGGCCTTGACGAGCAGTACTTC.

The V call is TRBV10-3, the J call TRBJ2-1, with 10 nucleotides matching TRBD2. Per the germline V gene, CDR1 is ENHRY and CDR2 is SYGVKD. This CDR3 is 17 amino acids long. J lost 9 bases, V lost 3 bases, and 14 bases had no gene match. Written as DNA, the CDR3 is TGTGCCATCAGTGAAGGTAGCGGGAGGACAAAACAGGGTGAGCAGTTCTTC. Translating gives CAISEGSGRTKQGEQFF.

The chain combines TRBV4-2 with TRBJ1-4; 7 bases map to TRBD1. The CDR3 runs to 17 residues. Germline V lookup: CDR1 LGHNA, CDR2 YNFKEQ. Losses at the gene ends were 5 bases for V and 0 bases for J; bases not matched to a gene: 9. The CDR3 DNA follows: TGTGCCAGCAGCAGACAGGGTTCGACCGCAACTAATGAAAAACTGTTTTTT. It is translated as CASSRQGSTATNEKLFF.